This TCR beta chain derives from a study of molecular identifiers for immune sequencing clone quantification. This clonotype was recorded many times. This CDR3 comprises 14 residues. Germline CDR1 is PRHDT and CDR2 is FYEKMQ (reference sequence). V gave up 6 bases and J gave up 1 base, with 9 bases separating them. Previously published methods and listed TCR primers were used for the bulk TCR libraries. TCRdb used MiXCR to reprocess the PCR reads, holding one entry per CDR3 protein. The sample records 40,000 to 50,000 distinct CDR3 sequences, 15% to 20% being singletons. The authors sorted naive CD8 T cells as CD8+CD4-CCR7+CD45RA+.

The specimen sequenced was naive CD8+ T cells from blood, with Jurkat cell RNA spiked in. Sample subset: FACS-sorted CD8+CD4-CCR7+CD45RA+ naive T cells. The receptor was isolated from a human donor in good health. Some libraries in this study had Jurkat cell RNA spiked in. The chain couples TRBV13 to TRBJ2-2; D not certain. The CDR3 reads CASSNLLNTGELFF. The CDR3 DNA follows: TGTGCCAGCAGTAACCTATTGAACACCGGGGAGCTGTTTTTT.